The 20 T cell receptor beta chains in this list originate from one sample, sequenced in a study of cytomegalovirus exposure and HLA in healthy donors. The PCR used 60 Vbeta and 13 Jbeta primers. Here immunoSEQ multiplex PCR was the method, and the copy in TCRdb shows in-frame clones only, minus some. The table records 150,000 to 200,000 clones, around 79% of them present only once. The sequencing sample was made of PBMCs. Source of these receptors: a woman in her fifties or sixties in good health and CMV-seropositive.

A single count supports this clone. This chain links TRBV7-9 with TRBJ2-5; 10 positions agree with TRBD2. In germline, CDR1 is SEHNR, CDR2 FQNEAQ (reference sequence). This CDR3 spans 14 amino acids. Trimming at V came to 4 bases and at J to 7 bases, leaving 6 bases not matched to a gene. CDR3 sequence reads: CASSYSGGIATQYF. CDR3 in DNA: TGTGCCAGCAGCTATAGCGGGGGGATCGCGACCCAGTACTTC. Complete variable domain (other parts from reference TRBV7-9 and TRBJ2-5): DTGVSQNPRHKITKRGQNVTFRCDPISEHNRLYWYRQTLGQGPEFLTYFQNEAQLEKSRLLSDRFSAERPKGSFSTLEIQRTEQGDSAMYLCASSYSGGIATQYFGPGTRLLVL.

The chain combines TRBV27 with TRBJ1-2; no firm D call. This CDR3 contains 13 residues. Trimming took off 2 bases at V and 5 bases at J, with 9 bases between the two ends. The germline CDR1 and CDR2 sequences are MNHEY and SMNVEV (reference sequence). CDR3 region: CASSLRAGYGYTF. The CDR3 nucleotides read TGTGCCAGCAGTTTACGGGCGGGGTATGGCTACACCTTC.

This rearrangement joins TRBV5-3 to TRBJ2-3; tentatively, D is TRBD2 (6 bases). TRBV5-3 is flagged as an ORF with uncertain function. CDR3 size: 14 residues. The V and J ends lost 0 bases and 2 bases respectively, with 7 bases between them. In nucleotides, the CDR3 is TGTGCCAGAAGCTTGGTGCGGGACACAGATACGCAGTATTTT. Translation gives CARSLVRDTDTQYF.

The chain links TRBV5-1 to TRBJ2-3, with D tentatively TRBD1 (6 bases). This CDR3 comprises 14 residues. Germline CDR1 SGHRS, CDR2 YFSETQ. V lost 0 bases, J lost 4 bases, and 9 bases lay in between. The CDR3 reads CASSLGRGPDTQYF. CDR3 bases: TGCGCCAGCAGCTTGGGCAGGGGTCCAGATACGCAGTATTTT.

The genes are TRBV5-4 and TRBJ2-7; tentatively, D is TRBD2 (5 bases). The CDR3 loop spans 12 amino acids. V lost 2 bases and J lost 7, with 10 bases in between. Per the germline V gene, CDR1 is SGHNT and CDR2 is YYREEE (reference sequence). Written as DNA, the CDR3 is TGTGCCAGCAGCTTACATACTAGTGAGCAGTACTTC. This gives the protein CASSLHTSEQYF.

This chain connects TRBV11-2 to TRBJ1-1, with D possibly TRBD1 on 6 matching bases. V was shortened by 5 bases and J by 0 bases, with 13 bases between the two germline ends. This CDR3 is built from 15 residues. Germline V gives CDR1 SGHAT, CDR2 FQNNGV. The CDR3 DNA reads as TGTGCCAGCAGCCCGAGGTGGACAGTGAACACTGAAGCTTTCTTT. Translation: CASSPRWTVNTEAFF.

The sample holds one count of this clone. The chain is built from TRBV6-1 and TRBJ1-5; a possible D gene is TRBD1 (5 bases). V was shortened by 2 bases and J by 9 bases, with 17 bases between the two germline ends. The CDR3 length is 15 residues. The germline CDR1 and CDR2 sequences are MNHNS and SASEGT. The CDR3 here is CASSERAGFAGPQHF. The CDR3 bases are TGTGCCAGCAGTGAACGGGCAGGGTTCGCTGGGCCCCAGCATTTT.

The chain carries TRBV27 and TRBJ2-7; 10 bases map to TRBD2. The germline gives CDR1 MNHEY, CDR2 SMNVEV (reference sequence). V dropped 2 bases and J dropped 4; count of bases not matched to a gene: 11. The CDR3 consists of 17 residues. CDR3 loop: CASSLGTSEKGLYEQYF. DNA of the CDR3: TGTGCCAGCAGTTTAGGGACTAGCGAGAAAGGGCTTTACGAGCAGTACTTC.

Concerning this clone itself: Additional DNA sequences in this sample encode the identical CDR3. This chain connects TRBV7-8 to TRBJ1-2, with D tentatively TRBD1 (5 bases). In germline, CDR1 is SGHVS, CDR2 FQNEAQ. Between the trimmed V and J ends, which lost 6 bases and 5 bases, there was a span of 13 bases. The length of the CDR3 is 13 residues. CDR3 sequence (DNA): TGTGCCAGCAGTCCCGGGGGGAGTTATGGCTACACCTTC. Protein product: CASSPGGSYGYTF.

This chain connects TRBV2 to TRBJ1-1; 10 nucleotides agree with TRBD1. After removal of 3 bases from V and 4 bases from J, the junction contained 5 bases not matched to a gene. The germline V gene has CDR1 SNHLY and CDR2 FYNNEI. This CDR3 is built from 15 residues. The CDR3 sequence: CASSETGGEGTEAFF. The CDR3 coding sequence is TGTGCCAGCAGTGAGACAGGGGGCGAGGGCACTGAAGCTTTCTTT.

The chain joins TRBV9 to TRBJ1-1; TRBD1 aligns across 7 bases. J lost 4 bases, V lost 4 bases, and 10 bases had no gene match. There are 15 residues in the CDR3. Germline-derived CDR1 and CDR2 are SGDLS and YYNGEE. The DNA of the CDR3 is TGTGCCAGCAGCCCCTTTTTGGCAGGGGGCACTGAAGCTTTCTTT. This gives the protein CASSPFLAGGTEAFF.

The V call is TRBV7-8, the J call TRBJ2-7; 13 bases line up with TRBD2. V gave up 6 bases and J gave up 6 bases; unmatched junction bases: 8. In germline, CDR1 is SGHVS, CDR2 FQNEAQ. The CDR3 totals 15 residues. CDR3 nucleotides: TGTGCCAGCAGGGAAATGGGACTAGCGGGATTCGAGCAGTACTTC. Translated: CASREMGLAGFEQYF. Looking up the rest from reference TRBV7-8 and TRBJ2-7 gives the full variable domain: GAGVSQSPRYKVAKRGQDVALRCDPISGHVSLFWYQQALGQGPEFLTYFQNEAQLDKSGLPSDRFFAERPEGSVSTLKIQRTQQEDSAVYLCASREMGLAGFEQYFGPGTRLTVT.

The DNA of the CDR3 is TGTGCCATCAGCGGCAGGGGACAGGGTGGACCGATACATACGCAGTATTTT. It specifies CAISGRGQGGPIHTQYF. This chain connects TRBV10-3 to TRBJ2-3; TRBD1 matches 9 bases. Trimming cost V 6 bases and J 7 bases; bases outside gene matches: 17. The CDR3 runs 17 residues. Germline V CDR1 and CDR2: ENHRY, SYGVKD.

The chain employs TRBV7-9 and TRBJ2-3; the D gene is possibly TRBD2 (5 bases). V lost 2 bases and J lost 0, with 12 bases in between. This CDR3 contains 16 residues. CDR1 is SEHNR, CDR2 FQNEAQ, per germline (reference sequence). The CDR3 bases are TGTGCCAGCAGCTTAACGGCGGGCGGGAGCACAGATACGCAGTATTTT. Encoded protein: CASSLTAGGSTDTQYF.

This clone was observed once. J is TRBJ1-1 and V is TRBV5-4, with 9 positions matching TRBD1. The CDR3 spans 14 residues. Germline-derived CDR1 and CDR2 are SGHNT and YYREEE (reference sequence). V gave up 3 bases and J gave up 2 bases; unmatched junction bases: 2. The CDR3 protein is CASSSTGGNTEAFF. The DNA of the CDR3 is TGTGCCAGCAGCTCGACAGGGGGAAACACTGAAGCTTTCTTT.

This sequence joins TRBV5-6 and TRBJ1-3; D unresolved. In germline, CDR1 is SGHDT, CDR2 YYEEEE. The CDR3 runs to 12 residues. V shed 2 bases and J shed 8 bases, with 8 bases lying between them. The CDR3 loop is CASSFLGDTIYF. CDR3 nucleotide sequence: TGTGCCAGCAGCTTTTTGGGAGACACCATATATTTT.

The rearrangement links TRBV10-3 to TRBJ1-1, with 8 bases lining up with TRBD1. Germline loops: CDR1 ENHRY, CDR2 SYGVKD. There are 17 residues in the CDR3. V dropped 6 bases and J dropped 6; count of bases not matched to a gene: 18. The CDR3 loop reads CAIRQSHKQGVRSEAFF. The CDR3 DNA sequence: TGTGCCATCAGACAATCCCATAAACAGGGGGTGAGATCTGAAGCTTTCTTT.

For the CDR3, the DNA is TGTGCCAGCAGTAACCGACAGGGGGGAGAGACCCAGTACTTC. Protein product: CASSNRQGGETQYF. The chain links TRBV6-5 to TRBJ2-5; 9 nucleotides line up with TRBD1. The V and J ends lost 5 bases and 4 bases, in that order; junction bases with no gene match: 5. The CDR3 consists of 14 residues. Germline CDR1 is MNHEY and CDR2 is SVGAGI.

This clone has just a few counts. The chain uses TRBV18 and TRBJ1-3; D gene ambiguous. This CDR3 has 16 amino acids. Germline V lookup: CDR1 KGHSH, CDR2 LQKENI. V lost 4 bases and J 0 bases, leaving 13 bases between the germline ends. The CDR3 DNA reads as TGTGCCAGCTCACTGTCAACTGATCCCTCTGGAAACACCATATATTTT. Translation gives CASSLSTDPSGNTIYF.

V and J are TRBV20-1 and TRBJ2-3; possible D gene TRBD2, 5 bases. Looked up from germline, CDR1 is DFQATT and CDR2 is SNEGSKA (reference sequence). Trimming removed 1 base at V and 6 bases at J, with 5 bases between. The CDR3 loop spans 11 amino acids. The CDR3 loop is CSARAGDTQYF. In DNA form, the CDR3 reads TGCAGTGCTAGAGCGGGGGATACGCAGTATTTT.